These T cell receptor beta chains were read from a single sample in a study of CD8 T cells in Susac syndrome. One entry per CDR3 protein, called by TCRdb with MiXCR from the immunoSEQ multiplex PCR reads. The sample lists 300,000 to 350,000 distinct CDR3 sequences, just over 90% seen once, with approximately 0.065% in the top ten. Sequencing input: CD4+ T cells from PBMCs. All receptors derive from a human donor with multiple sclerosis. Both conserved end residues are part of each CDR3. Fields, in order: clone size, D gene, V gene, J gene, CDR3 DNA, CDR3 protein. D genes are given only for firm matches. Expanded clones are given a class, and other clones once, few, many or no size at all.

.,.,TRBV9,TRBJ2-7,TGTGCCAGCAGCCGAGGACAGCCTTCCTACGAGCAGTACTTC,CASSRGQPSYEQYF
.,.,TRBV6-2/TRBV6-3,TRBJ2-6,TGTGCCAGCAGTCGGAACGGGGCCAACGTCCTGACTTTC,CASSRNGANVLTF
once,.,TRBV11-1,TRBJ2-2,TGTGCCAGCAGCTTTCGTCAGGGCGGCACCGGGGAGCTGTTTTTT,CASSFRQGGTGELFF
.,TRBD1,TRBV7-9,TRBJ1-1,TGTGCCAGCAGCTTAGTTGGGGACAGGGAGCTTTTTGAAGCTTTCTTT,CASSLVGDRELFEAFF
.,TRBD2,TRBV7-9,TRBJ2-7,TGTGCCAGCAGCTTAGTAGCGGGTAACTCCTACGAGCAGTACTTC,CASSLVAGNSYEQYF
.,TRBD1,TRBV5-1,TRBJ2-1,TGCGCCAGCAGCTACGGGACAGGGGGGTTTAGCTCCTACAATGAGCAGTTCTTC,CASSYGTGGFSSYNEQFF
.,.,TRBV19,TRBJ1-2,TGTGCCAGTAGTTCCCAAGGGGACGGTCGTTATGGCTACACCTTC,CASSSQGDGRYGYTF
.,TRBD2,TRBV5-4,TRBJ2-1,TGTGCCAGCAGGTCGGGACTAGCGTCCTACAATGAGCAGTTCTTC,CASRSGLASYNEQFF
.,.,TRBV19,TRBJ1-1,TGTGCCAGTAGTATCGGACGGTCGAACACTGAAGCTTTCTTT,CASSIGRSNTEAFF
.,.,TRBV2,TRBJ2-5,TGTGCCAGCACTAGTCAAGAGACCCAGTACTTC,CASTSQETQYF
.,.,TRBV18,TRBJ1-4,TGTGCCAGCTCACTCTCGACAGCTATAGCAACTAATGAAAAACTGTTTTTT,CASSLSTAIATNEKLFF
.,.,TRBV6-5,TRBJ2-1,TGTGCCAGCAGTCGGCCCCCTGACAATGAGCAGTTCTTC,CASSRPPDNEQFF
.,TRBD2,TRBV6-1,TRBJ2-3,TGTGCCAGCAGTGAAGTTACCGGACTAGCGAAGGTGGATACGCAGTATTTT,CASSEVTGLAKVDTQYF
.,.,TRBV5-1,TRBJ2-2,TGCGCCAGCAGGATGACGGAGGGGAACACCGGGGAGCTGTTTTTT,CASRMTEGNTGELFF
.,.,TRBV7-2,TRBJ2-7,TGTGCCAGCAGCTTAGCTTGGGACTACGAGCAGTACTTC,CASSLAWDYEQYF
.,TRBD2,TRBV29-1,TRBJ2-1,TGCAGCGTGAAGACTAGCGGTTACAATGAGCAGTTCTTC,CSVKTSGYNEQFF
.,.,TRBV6-5,TRBJ2-3,TGTGCCAGCAGGATAACAAGCACAGATACGCAGTATTTT,CASRITSTDTQYF
.,.,TRBV20-1,TRBJ1-1,TGCAGTGCTGGCCCCCGACAGAAGAACACTGAAGCTTTCTTT,CSAGPRQKNTEAFF
.,.,TRBV12-3/TRBV12-4,TRBJ2-3,TGTGCCAGCAGTTCCGGGGGGCCCCCAGATACGCAGTATTTT,CASSSGGPPDTQYF
.,.,TRBV9,TRBJ2-7,TGTGCCAGCAGCGCTAATTCCTACGAGCAGTACTTC,CASSANSYEQYF
.,TRBD1,TRBV19,TRBJ2-7,TGTGCCAGTAGGCGGACAGGGGAACGCTACGAGCAGTACTTC,CASRRTGERYEQYF
.,.,TRBV6-5,TRBJ2-2,TGTGCCAGCAGTTACCAACAGGGTGCCGGGGAGCTGTTTTTT,CASSYQQGAGELFF
few,TRBD1,TRBV18,TRBJ1-1,TGTGCCAGCTCACCACAGGGGGCAGACACTGAAGCTTTCTTT,CASSPQGADTEAFF
.,.,TRBV28,TRBJ2-2,TGTGCCAGCAGACCCCTAACAAGACCTAGAGAGCTGTTTTTT,CASRPLTRPRELFF
.,.,TRBV19,TRBJ1-1,TGTGCCAGTAGCCTTTCTTTACGGGGAACTGAAGCTTTCTTT,CASSLSLRGTEAFF
.,TRBD2,TRBV19,TRBJ2-1,TGTGCCAGTAGTCTCGTACGGACTAGCATCACTGAGCAGTTCTTC,CASSLVRTSITEQFF
.,.,TRBV30,TRBJ1-2,TGTGCCTGGAGTGTATTAGGGGATTCGGGCGGCTACACCTTC,CAWSVLGDSGGYTF
.,.,TRBV12-3/TRBV12-4,TRBJ1-2,TGTGCCAGCAGTTTTCACAGGACCCTGGAGGGCTACACCTTC,CASSFHRTLEGYTF
.,TRBD2,TRBV4-1,TRBJ2-3,TGCGCCAGCAGCCAAGGTGCAGCTAGCGGGAAAGTGACGCAGTATTTT,CASSQGAASGKVTQYF
.,.,TRBV5-4,TRBJ2-2,TGTGCCAGCAGCTTGGGTATGGGTCCCCTCAACACCGGGGAGCTGTTTTTT,CASSLGMGPLNTGELFF
.,TRBD1,TRBV29-1,TRBJ2-7,TGCAGCGTTGAAGGGACAGGGGCCTACGAGCAGTACTTC,CSVEGTGAYEQYF
.,TRBD1,TRBV20-1,TRBJ1-1,TGCAGTGCTAGAGATGGGGGACAGGGGAGGTCTGAAGCTTTCTTT,CSARDGGQGRSEAFF
.,.,TRBV4-1,TRBJ2-3,TGCGCCAGCAGCCGTCAGGAGCGCACAGATACGCAGTATTTT,CASSRQERTDTQYF
.,TRBD2,TRBV7-8,TRBJ2-7,TGTGCCAGCAGCCCTAGAGCGGGATCCACCTACGAGCAGTACTTC,CASSPRAGSTYEQYF
.,TRBD1,TRBV11-2,TRBJ1-4,TGTGCCAGCAGCTTTCCCGACAGGGGGCGTGAAAAACTGTTTTTT,CASSFPDRGREKLFF
.,.,TRBV5-1,TRBJ1-3,TGCGCCAGCAGCTTGGAGGTCAACTCTGGAAACACCATATATTTT,CASSLEVNSGNTIYF
.,TRBD2,TRBV5-4,TRBJ2-7,TGTGCCAGCAGCTCCGCTAGCGGCGAGCAGTACTTC,CASSSASGEQYF
.,.,TRBV12-3/TRBV12-4,TRBJ2-7,TGTGCCAGCAGTCCCAGAACTAGAGGGACCTACGAGCAGTACTTC,CASSPRTRGTYEQYF
.,TRBD1,TRBV7-9,TRBJ2-2,TGTGCCAACCCAAGACAGGGATCGAACACCGGGGAGCTGTTTTTT,CANPRQGSNTGELFF
.,TRBD2,TRBV30,TRBJ2-1,TGTGCCTGGACCGGCGGGGGAACCTACAATGAGCAGTTCTTC,CAWTGGGTYNEQFF
.,.,TRBV7-2,TRBJ2-1,TGTGCCAGCAGCCCAACAGGGGAGGCCTACAATGAGCAGTTCTTC,CASSPTGEAYNEQFF
.,.,TRBV2,TRBJ2-3,TGTGCCAGCGGGGAGGCCCGCACAGATACGCAGTATTTT,CASGEARTDTQYF
.,.,TRBV20-1,TRBJ2-1,TGCAGTGCTAGAGATGAGACTACAAATGAGCAGTTCTTC,CSARDETTNEQFF
.,.,TRBV5-1,TRBJ2-7,TGCGCCAGCAGCTTGAATGGTCGCTCCTACGAGCAGTACTTC,CASSLNGRSYEQYF
.,TRBD1,TRBV3-1,TRBJ1-2,TGTGCCAGCAGCGAGACACGTACGACAGGGAAGAGGGATGGCTACACCTTC,CASSETRTTGKRDGYTF
.,.,TRBV5-4,TRBJ2-7,TGTGCCAGCAGCTTGGATTCTCTAGCGATTAAAGAGCAGTACTTC,CASSLDSLAIKEQYF
.,.,TRBV3-1,TRBJ2-5,TGTGCCAGCAGCCAGTGGGACAACCAAGAGACCCAGCACTTC,CASSQWDNQETQHF